This T cell receptor (beta chain) was observed in a study of spatial heterogeneity in lung cancer. Looking at the study overall: Raw reads contained each unique TCR and UMI combination more than ten times on average.

Time point here: blood at routine non-recurrence follow-up after resection. Each CDR3 protein is one row after TCRdb ran MiXCR on the 5' RACE reads. The table includes under 150,000 distinct CDR3 sequences, 10% to 11% detected once. V lost 7 bases and J 1 base, leaving 13 bases between the germline ends. This CDR3 spans 13 amino acids. Germline CDR1 and CDR2: SQVTM and ANQGSEA. The sequence was obtained from a female donor with early-stage non-small cell lung cancer. This chain uses TRBV29-1 with TRBJ1-1; tentatively, D is TRBD1 (6 bases). Sequences were derived from PBMCs, sampled at follow-up. The CDR3 loop is CSARRGENTEAFF. DNA for the CDR3: TGCAGCGCCCGAAGGGGGGAGAACACTGAAGCTTTCTTT.